This T cell receptor (beta chain) was documented in a study of control samples from healthy donors and cancer patients. The assay was immunoSEQ multiplex PCR, and TCRdb's table has in-frame clones only and misses some. The data show over 85,000 clones, about 91% seen once. Trimming took 6 bases from V and 10 from J; bases not matched to a gene: 8. Germline assignment: CDR1 SNHLY and CDR2 FYNNEI. The CDR3 spans 12 residues. The clonotype was recovered from a woman between 18 and 29 years old in good health. This chain joins TRBV2 and TRBJ1-1, with 7 bases matching TRBD1. The material sequenced was blood. DNA of the CDR3: TGTGCCAGCAGCGGGGACAGTTATGTAGCTTTCTTT. Protein sequence: CASSGDSYVAFF.